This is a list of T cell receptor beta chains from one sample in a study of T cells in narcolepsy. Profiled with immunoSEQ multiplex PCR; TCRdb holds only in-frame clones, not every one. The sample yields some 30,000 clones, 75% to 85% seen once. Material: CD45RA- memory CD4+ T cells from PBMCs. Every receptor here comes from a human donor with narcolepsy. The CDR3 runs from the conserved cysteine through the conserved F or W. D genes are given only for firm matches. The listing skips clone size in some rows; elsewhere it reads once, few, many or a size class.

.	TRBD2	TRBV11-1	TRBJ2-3	CASSESLAGFTDTQYF	TGTGCCAGCAGCGAATCCTTAGCGGGATTTACAGATACGCAGTATTTT
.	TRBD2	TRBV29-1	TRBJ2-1	CSVEDGLAGANEQFF	TGCAGCGTTGAAGACGGACTAGCGGGAGCCAATGAGCAGTTCTTC
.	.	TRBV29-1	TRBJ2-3	CSVSADSTDTQYF	TGCAGCGTTTCGGCGGATAGCACAGATACGCAGTATTTT
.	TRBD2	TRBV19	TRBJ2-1	CASSIVPASGINEQFF	TGTGCCAGTAGTATCGTCCCCGCTAGCGGGATTAATGAGCAGTTCTTC
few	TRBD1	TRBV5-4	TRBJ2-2	CASSRSGTGVTGELFF	TGTGCCAGCTCCCGATCCGGGACAGGGGTCACCGGGGAGCTGTTTTTT
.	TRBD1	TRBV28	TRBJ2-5	CASIPQQGGAETQYF	TGTGCCAGCATACCTCAACAGGGGGGCGCCGAGACCCAGTACTTC
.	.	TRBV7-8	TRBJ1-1	CASSSIAFF	TGTGCCAGCAGCTCGATAGCTTTCTTT
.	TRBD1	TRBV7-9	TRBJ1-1	CASSLDRAGSEAFF	TGTGCCAGCAGCCTGGACAGGGCTGGGTCTGAAGCTTTCTTT
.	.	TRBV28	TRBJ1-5	CASSFPTSNQPQHF	TGTGCCAGCAGTTTCCCAACTAGCAATCAGCCCCAGCATTTT
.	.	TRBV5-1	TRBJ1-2	CASSLAGLSYGYTF	TGCGCCAGCAGCTTGGCGGGACTGTCCTATGGCTACACCTTC
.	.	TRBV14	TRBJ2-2	CASSQERLAGELFF	TGTGCCAGCAGCCAAGAGAGGTTAGCCGGGGAGCTGTTTTTT
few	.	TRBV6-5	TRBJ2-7	CASSYRSRTSPLEQYF	TGTGCCAGCAGTTACAGGAGCCGGACCTCTCCACTCGAGCAGTACTTC
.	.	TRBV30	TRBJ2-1	CAWSWDLGSGVYNEQFF	TGTGCCTGGAGTTGGGATTTAGGGAGCGGTGTCTACAATGAGCAGTTCTTC
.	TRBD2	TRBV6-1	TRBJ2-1	CASSSGTSIRNEQFF	TGTGCCAGCAGTTCCGGGACTAGTATCCGCAATGAGCAGTTCTTC
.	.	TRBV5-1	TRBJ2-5	CASSLAQTTGTQYF	TGCGCCAGCAGCTTGGCCCAGACCACTGGGACCCAGTACTTC
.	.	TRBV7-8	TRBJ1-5	CASSLEGSNQPQHF	TGTGCCAGCAGCTTAGAGGGTAGCAATCAGCCCCAGCATTTT
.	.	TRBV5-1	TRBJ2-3	CASSFLSTDTQYF	TGCGCCAGCAGCTTTTTGAGCACAGATACGCAGTATTTT
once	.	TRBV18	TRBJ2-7	CASSPRATFDEQYF	TGTGCCAGCTCACCGAGGGCCACGTTTGACGAGCAGTACTTC
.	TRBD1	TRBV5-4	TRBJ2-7	CANSRGTGYEQYF	TGTGCCAACAGCCGGGGGACAGGCTACGAGCAGTACTTC
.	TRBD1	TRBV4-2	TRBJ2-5	CASSPQTGQETQYF	TGTGCCAGCAGTCCTCAGACAGGGCAAGAGACCCAGTACTTC
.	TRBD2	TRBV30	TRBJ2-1	CAWESSGSLRRQFF	TGTGCCTGGGAATCTAGCGGGAGTCTGAGGCGGCAGTTCTTC
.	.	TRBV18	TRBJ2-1	CASSPGGAGNNEQFF	TGTGCCAGCTCACCAGGGGGCGCGGGGAACAATGAGCAGTTCTTC
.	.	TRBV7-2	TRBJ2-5	CASSLMMGSETQYF	TGTGCCAGCAGCTTAATGATGGGGTCAGAGACCCAGTACTTC
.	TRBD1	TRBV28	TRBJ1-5	CASTPGTAYQPQHF	TGTGCCAGCACCCCCGGGACAGCCTATCAGCCCCAGCATTTT